The source of this TCR beta chain is a study of blood T cell repertoires in COVID-19. Overall study: Both acute and convalescent COVID-19 samples were obtained from the United States, Italy and Spain. PBMCs, B-cell-depleted T cells, or T cells provided the cDNA or gDNA that made up the material.

The CDR3 has 16 amino acids. Trimming removed 5 bases from V and 0 bases from J; junction bases left unmatched: 8. The V gene's germline CDR1 is MNHEY and CDR2 SMNVEV (reference sequence). As originally analysed: Estimates of nucleated cell counts were drawn from the amplification of reference gene primers. Repertoires were generated with immunoSEQ multiplex PCR, while TCRdb's copy carries only in-frame clones and drops some. From that table come the V and J calls and clone size; the DNA was used to work out D and trimming. The sample has 65,000 to 75,000 clones; 89% are singletons. The genes are TRBV27 and TRBJ1-2; 8 positions agree with TRBD1. The sample was peripheral blood. This receptor was taken from a woman aged 45 to 65 with active COVID-19. As DNA, the CDR3 is TGTGCCAGCAGTCCACTAGGACAGGGAGCTAACTATGGCTACACCTTC. Amino acid sequence: CASSPLGQGANYGYTF.